Below are 21 T cell receptor beta chains sequenced from a single sample in a study of identical twins. Via MiXCR, TCRdb re-called the 5' RACE reads, giving one row per CDR3 protein. Altogether hundreds of thousands of distinct CDR3 sequences are present, roughly 6% being singletons, with the ten largest covering approximately 2%. The specimen sequenced was naive T cells sorted from blood. These TCRs come from a man aged 18 to 30 in good health.

The rearrangement uses TRBV6-2 or TRBV6-3 and TRBJ2-2, with D tentatively TRBD1 (5 bases). V gave up 6 bases and J gave up 8 bases, with 16 bases separating them. Germline assignment: CDR1 MNHEY and CDR2 SVGEGT. The CDR3 contains 14 residues. For the CDR3, the DNA is TGTGCCAGCAGGGACACCCCCCTTGGAGGGGAGCTGTTTTTT. The encoded protein is CASRDTPLGGELFF.

This clonotype came up many times. One end of the junction does not line up with germline, which may come from a read error. This chain connects TRBV5-1 to TRBJ2-3; tentative D call: TRBD2 (5 bases). Germline loops: CDR1 SGHRS, CDR2 YFSETQ. This CDR3 has 14 amino acids. CDR3 sequence reads: CASSLEGRTDTQYF. CDR3 coding DNA: TGTGCCAGCAGTTTAGAGGGCCGCACAGATACGCAGTATTTT.

The V and J genes are TRBV4-1 and TRBJ2-1; D is ambiguous. CDR1 and CDR2 (germline): MGHRA, YSYEKL. The CDR3 sequence is 13 residues long. The V end lost 4 bases, the J end lost 9 bases, and 13 bases lay between the germline ends. The CDR3 region is CASSLTEQVEQFF. CDR3 nucleotide sequence: TGCGCCAGCAGCCTTACCGAGCAGGTTGAGCAGTTCTTC.

This clonotype has at least ten counts. The V call is TRBV5-6, the J call TRBJ1-2; weak D call: TRBD1 (5 bases). The CDR3 has 14 residues. The V and J ends lost 4 bases and 5 bases respectively, with 15 bases between them. CDR1 is SGHDT, CDR2 YYEEEE, per germline. The CDR3 nucleotides are TGTGCCAGCAGCAGAGGGACCGAGGAATATGGCTACACCTTC. Translation: CASSRGTEEYGYTF.

This clonotype was detected many times. This rearrangement joins TRBV20-1 to TRBJ2-3; 8 nucleotides match TRBD2. J lost 2 bases, V lost 6 bases, and 7 bases had no gene match. Germline loops: CDR1 DFQATT, CDR2 SNEGSKA (reference sequence). The CDR3 contains 14 residues. DNA for the CDR3: TGCAGTGCGGGAGCGGGAGCGACCACAGATACGCAGTATTTT. Translating it yields CSAGAGATTDTQYF.

This clonotype was counted at least ten times. This chain connects TRBV7-6 to TRBJ2-4; D perhaps matches TRBD2 (6 bases). The ends were cut back, 1 base at V and 2 bases at J, with 12 bases in the middle. Germline values: CDR1 SGHVS, CDR2 FNYEAQ. This CDR3 is 16 amino acids long. This chain's CDR3 is CASSLELAGTKNIQYF. The CDR3 coding sequence is TGTGCCAGCAGCTTAGAACTCGCGGGGACCAAAAACATTCAGTACTTC.

This clonotype has a count of ten or more. The rearrangement uses TRBV25-1 and TRBJ1-5; D gene uncertain. V gave up 3 bases and J gave up 0 bases, with 9 bases separating them. This CDR3 spans 15 amino acids. Germline CDR1 is MGHDK and CDR2 is SYGVNS. CDR3 loop: CASSDWENSNQPQHF. The CDR3 DNA sequence: TGTGCCAGCAGTGACTGGGAAAATAGCAATCAGCCCCAGCATTTT.

This clonotype was seen repeatedly, ten times or more. V and J are TRBV29-1 and TRBJ2-3; the D gene is possibly TRBD1 (6 bases). The ends were cut back, 3 bases at V and 1 base at J, with 8 bases in the middle. Germline CDR1 SQVTM, CDR2 ANQGSEA. This CDR3 spans 13 amino acids. The DNA of the CDR3 is TGCAGCGTTGACAGGGGCCGCACAGATACGCAGTATTTT. This encodes CSVDRGRTDTQYF.

This clonotype was seen repeatedly, ten times or more. The gene calls are TRBV12-3 or TRBV12-4 and TRBJ2-1; 10 bases are shared with TRBD2. V gave up 6 bases and J gave up 5 bases; unmatched junction bases: 7. The CDR3 has 15 residues. CDR3 DNA sequence: TGTGCCAGCAGCCAGACTAGCGGGTCGGACAATGAGCAGTTCTTC. Translated: CASSQTSGSDNEQFF.

Ten or more counts support this clonotype. The V and J genes are TRBV7-2 and TRBJ2-2, with 7 positions matching TRBD1. CDR1 is SGHTA and CDR2 is FQGNSA in the germline V gene. Trimming cost V 5 bases and J 7 bases; bases outside gene matches: 13. The CDR3 runs 16 residues. CDR3 sequence reads: CASSTRDSTLHGELFF. For the CDR3, the DNA is TGTGCCAGCAGCACCCGGGACAGCACATTACACGGGGAGCTGTTTTTT.

This rearrangement joins TRBV3-1 to TRBJ2-2; D call uncertain. The V gene lost 1 base and the J gene lost 2 bases, with 14 bases spanning the gap. This CDR3 is 17 amino acids long. CDR1 is LGHDT, CDR2 YNNKEL, per germline (reference sequence). The CDR3 protein is CASSQGWLLTNTGELFF. CDR3 sequence (DNA): TGTGCCAGCAGCCAAGGGTGGCTACTAACAAACACCGGGGAGCTGTTTTTT.

This clonotype has at least ten counts. J is TRBJ2-2 and V is TRBV30; TRBD1 might be the D (5 bases). With 4 bases removed from V and 7 bases from J, the gap between germline ends came to 10 bases. CDR1 and CDR2 (germline): GTSNPN, SVGIG (reference sequence). The length of the CDR3 is 12 residues. The chain's CDR3 is CAWNPGIGELFF. CDR3 DNA sequence: TGTGCCTGGAACCCAGGGATCGGGGAGCTGTTTTTT.

The chain combines TRBV20-1 with TRBJ1-5, with D possibly being TRBD1 (6 bases). The CDR3 spans 13 residues. Germline assignment: CDR1 DFQATT and CDR2 SNEGSKA (reference sequence). V lost 3 bases, J lost 5 bases, and 11 bases lay in between. The CDR3 is CSASQQGDQPQHF. The CDR3 DNA reads as TGCAGTGCTAGTCAACAGGGTGATCAGCCCCAGCATTTT.

This clonotype has only a few counts. The chain combines TRBV11-3 with TRBJ2-3, with D possibly TRBD1 on 6 matching bases. This CDR3 is 15 amino acids long. Germline V lookup: CDR1 SGHNT, CDR2 YENEEA. V was shortened by 1 base and J by 3 bases, with 11 bases between the two germline ends. The CDR3 loop reads CASSLAGTQTDTQYF. As DNA, the CDR3 is TGTGCCAGCAGCTTAGCTGGGACACAGACAGATACGCAGTATTTT.

The rearrangement uses TRBV20-1 and TRBJ2-1; 7 bases line up with TRBD2. V gave up 0 bases and J gave up 4 bases; unmatched junction bases: 9. The CDR3 runs to 16 residues. The germline gives CDR1 DFQATT, CDR2 SNEGSKA (reference sequence). CDR3 sequence: CSARDSASGAYNEQFF. CDR3 sequence (DNA): TGCAGTGCTAGAGACTCCGCTAGCGGAGCTTACAATGAGCAGTTCTTC.

This clonotype was detected many times. The chain carries TRBV29-1 and TRBJ2-1; D remains unclear. Germline loops: CDR1 SQVTM, CDR2 ANQGSEA. This CDR3 contains 12 residues. The V and J ends lost 7 bases and 4 bases respectively, with 11 bases between them. The CDR3 protein is CSAATAYNEQFF. CDR3 DNA: TGCAGCGCTGCGACTGCTTACAATGAGCAGTTCTTC.

This clonotype occurred many times. V and J are TRBV29-1 and TRBJ2-3; D is possibly TRBD2 (5 bases). The CDR3 is 15 residues long. CDR1 and CDR2 from the germline V gene are SQVTM and ANQGSEA. V was clipped by 5 bases and J by 5 bases, with 20 bases between them. CDR3 protein: CSVPPGGSGGDTQYF. The CDR3 DNA is TGCAGCGTTCCCCCTGGAGGAAGCGGAGGAGATACGCAGTATTTT.

CDR3 sequence reads: CATSDGWFGSNQPQHF. CDR3 nucleotides: TGTGCCACCAGTGATGGGTGGTTTGGTAGCAATCAGCCCCAGCATTTT. The chain couples TRBV24-1 to TRBJ1-5, with no clear D. Trimming took 3 bases from V and 0 from J, leaving 11 bases between them. In germline, CDR1 is KGHDR, CDR2 SFDVKD. There are 16 residues in the CDR3.

This clonotype was seen only a few times. The chain employs TRBV30 and TRBJ2-5; no firm D call. V was trimmed by 2 bases and J by 7 bases, leaving 8 bases between them. The CDR3 totals 11 residues. Germline-derived CDR1 and CDR2 are GTSNPN and SVGIG (reference sequence). CDR3 protein: CAWSPGGTQYF. In DNA form, the CDR3 reads TGTGCCTGGAGTCCTGGCGGGACCCAGTACTTC. The full variable domain, its missing parts supplied by reference TRBV30 and TRBJ2-5, is SQTIHQWPATLVQPVGSPLSLECTVEGTSNPNLYWYRQAAGRGLQLLFYSVGIGQISSEVPQNLSASRPQDRQFILSSKKLLLSDSGFYLCAWSPGGTQYFGPGTRLLVL.

This chain links TRBV27 with TRBJ1-5; D remains ambiguous. The CDR3 covers 13 residues. Germline V lookup: CDR1 MNHEY, CDR2 SMNVEV (reference sequence). V lost 3 bases and J lost 6, with 9 bases in between. The CDR3 DNA reads as TGTGCCAGCAGTTTTGCCCCGACTCAGCCCCAGCATTTT. Translation gives CASSFAPTQPQHF.

This clonotype was counted many times. The gene calls are TRBV27 and TRBJ2-7, with D possibly being TRBD2 (6 bases). This CDR3 has 12 residues. Trimming took 8 bases from V and 3 from J, leaving 11 bases between them. Germline loops: CDR1 MNHEY, CDR2 SMNVEV (reference sequence). CDR3 DNA: TGTGCCAGCGGACTAATTCTCTACGAGCAGTACTTC. As protein: CASGLILYEQYF.